The 20 T cell receptor beta chains below come from one sample, sequenced in a study of cytomegalovirus exposure and HLA in healthy donors. Primers for the PCR totalled 60 Vbeta and 13 Jbeta. The repertoire was sequenced with immunoSEQ multiplex PCR; TCRdb's copy has only in-frame clones and lacks some. The sample includes roughly 200,000 clones, about 13% of them seen just once. What was sequenced was PBMCs. All receptors derive from a man in his forties or fifties in good health and CMV-seropositive.

This clone appeared a few times. The CDR3 DNA reads TGCGCCAGCAGCTCAGCGACAGGGAGGCTAGAGACCCAGTACTTC. This codes for CASSSATGRLETQYF. V gene TRBV5-1 combines with J gene TRBJ2-5, with TRBD1 as a possible D gene (7 bases). This CDR3 spans 15 amino acids. Germline V gives CDR1 SGHRS, CDR2 YFSETQ. Trimming removed 3 bases from V and 4 bases from J, with 16 bases in between.

The V call is TRBV7-2, the J call TRBJ1-2; D is unresolved. The CDR3 loop spans 13 amino acids. The V and J ends lost 1 base and 2 bases respectively, with 5 bases between them. CDR1 is SGHTA and CDR2 is FQGNSA in the germline V gene. The CDR3 reads CASSLGRNYGYTF. The CDR3 DNA sequence: TGTGCCAGCAGCTTAGGCAGGAACTATGGCTACACCTTC.

The V and J genes are TRBV15 and TRBJ1-1; maybe TRBD1 (6 bases). This CDR3 has 15 residues. CDR1 and CDR2 from the germline V gene are LNHNV and YYDKDF (reference sequence). Trimming removed 1 base at V and 1 base at J, with 10 bases between. CDR3 sequence (DNA): TGTGCCACCAGCAGAGTAATAGGGGGGAACACTGAAGCTTTCTTT. It is translated as CATSRVIGGNTEAFF.

This clone came up a few times. The gene calls are TRBV13 and TRBJ2-6; D uncertain. The CDR3 sequence is 15 residues long. From germline, CDR1 is PRHDT and CDR2 FYEKMQ (reference sequence). V shed 5 bases and J shed 1 base, with 9 bases lying between them. DNA of the CDR3: TGTGCCAGCAGCCGAGGAGAGTCTGGGGCCAACGTCCTGACTTTC. This gives the protein CASSRGESGANVLTF. The full variable domain, in which reference TRBV13 and TRBJ2-6 provide the parts outside the CDR3, is AAGVIQSPRHLIKEKRETATLKCYPIPRHDTVYWYQQGPGQDPQFLISFYEKMQSDKGSIPDRFSAQQFSDYHSELNMSSLELGDSALYFCASSRGESGANVLTFGAGSRLTVL.

This clone was counted between two and nine times. The rearrangement uses TRBV9 and TRBJ1-6; weak D call: TRBD1 (5 bases). CDR1 and CDR2 from the germline V gene are SGDLS and YYNGEE. There are 15 residues in the CDR3. V shed 6 bases and J shed 7 bases, with 17 bases lying between them. As DNA, the CDR3 is TGTGCCAGCACCTTGGGGCCCTCCCAGAATTCACCCCTCCACTTT. Translated: CASTLGPSQNSPLHF.

The chain carries TRBV11-2 and TRBJ1-4; a possible D gene is TRBD1 (6 bases). V lost 5 bases and J 2 bases, leaving 9 bases between the germline ends. Germline CDR1 reads SGHAT; CDR2 reads FQNNGV. The CDR3 runs 14 residues. The CDR3 sequence: CASSPGQTNEKLFF. The CDR3 region has the DNA TGTGCCAGCAGCCCCGGACAGACTAATGAAAAACTGTTTTTT.

The chain employs TRBV4-3 and TRBJ1-2; 8 bases fit TRBD1. J lost 5 bases, V lost 4 bases, and 6 bases had no gene match. CDR3 size: 14 residues. CDR1 is LGHNA, CDR2 YSLEER, per germline. The CDR3 DNA sequence: TGCGCCAGCAGCCTAGCAGGGACAGGATATGGCTACACCTTC. It translates to CASSLAGTGYGYTF.

This rearrangement joins TRBV5-4 to TRBJ1-1, with D possibly matching TRBD1 (6 bases). Germline-derived CDR1 and CDR2 are SGHNT and YYREEE (reference sequence). V shed 3 bases and J shed 7 bases, with 13 bases lying between them. The CDR3 extends over 13 amino acids. The CDR3 coding sequence is TGTGCCAGCAGCTCCGGGGGGGCGATTGAAGCTTTCTTT. As protein: CASSSGGAIEAFF.

This clone was observed a handful of times. The rearrangement links TRBV6-1 to TRBJ1-1; D gene ambiguous. The CDR3 has 11 residues. The germline gives CDR1 MNHNS, CDR2 SASEGT. Trimming removed 10 bases from V and 2 bases from J, with 8 bases in between. The CDR3 DNA follows: TGTGCCACTTTCGTCAACACTGAAGCTTTCTTT. Its translation is CATFVNTEAFF.

The chain carries TRBV4-3 and TRBJ2-5; D gene uncertain. The V end was cut by 0 bases, the J end by 6 bases, with 8 bases between. The CDR3 runs to 13 residues. CDR1 and CDR2 (germline): LGHNA, YSLEER. DNA for the CDR3: TGCGCCAGCAGCCAAGATTGGTCTAAGACCCAGTACTTC. Amino acids: CASSQDWSKTQYF.

This chain joins TRBV28 and TRBJ1-1, with unresolved D. With 8 bases removed from V and 0 bases from J, the gap between germline ends came to 7 bases. CDR1 is MDHEN and CDR2 is SYDVKM in the germline V gene. The CDR3 length is 12 residues. In nucleotides, the CDR3 is TGTGCCAGCCACAGCTTGAACACTGAAGCTTTCTTT. Protein product: CASHSLNTEAFF.

This chain links TRBV7-2 with TRBJ1-3; D not certain. This CDR3 contains 16 residues. Between the trimmed V and J ends, which lost 1 base and 0 bases, there was a span of 10 bases. Germline V gives CDR1 SGHTA, CDR2 FQGNSA. The CDR3 sequence: CASSLVGAISGNTIYF. The CDR3 DNA sequence: TGTGCCAGCAGCTTAGTCGGAGCCATCTCTGGAAACACCATATATTTT.

The chain recombines TRBV6-4 with TRBJ1-1; D is unresolved. V was shortened by 5 bases and J by 3 bases, with 16 bases between the two germline ends. Germline lookup yields CDR1 MRHNA and CDR2 SNTAGT. The CDR3 has 15 amino acids. The CDR3 region is CASSSEHTADTEAFF. As DNA, the CDR3 is TGTGCCAGCAGTAGCGAGCATACGGCCGACACTGAAGCTTTCTTT.

The V and J genes are TRBV11-2 and TRBJ1-4; a weak D match, TRBD1 (6 bases). Per germline, CDR1 SGHAT and CDR2 FQNNGV. The CDR3 spans 14 residues. The germline V and J ends were trimmed by 8 bases and 3 bases, with 13 bases remaining between them. CDR3 bases: TGTGCCAGCGGACTCAGGGGCCCTAATGAAAAACTGTTTTTT. As protein: CASGLRGPNEKLFF.

There are a few counts of this clone. This sequence joins TRBV7-8 and TRBJ2-5; the match to TRBD2 covers 8 bases. The CDR3 spans 17 residues. CDR1 is SGHVS, CDR2 FQNEAQ, per germline. J was trimmed by 10 bases and V by 5 bases; bases with no gene match: 21. CDR3 in amino acids: CASSPSGVAGGPGGQYF. DNA for the CDR3: TGTGCCAGCAGCCCATCTGGGGTGGCGGGGGGACCGGGGGGCCAGTACTTC.

The chain joins TRBV19 to TRBJ1-2; 9 nucleotides line up with TRBD1. The CDR3 has 15 amino acids. With 10 bases clipped from V and 8 bases from J, the junction kept 17 bases outside the gene matches. Germline assignment: CDR1 LNHDA and CDR2 SQIVND (reference sequence). The CDR3 reads CATRRDRVSLAGYTF. For the CDR3, the DNA is TGTGCCACTAGAAGGGACAGGGTAAGCCTAGCCGGCTACACCTTC.

In this sample, this clone turned up a few times. The chain couples TRBV5-1 to TRBJ2-5, with no clear D. Deletions cut 2 bases from V and 5 bases from J, with 13 bases between. Germline V gene sequence: CDR1 SGHRS, CDR2 YFSETQ. The CDR3 covers 14 residues. This CDR3 reads CASSFRALAETQYF. In DNA, the CDR3 is TGCGCCAGCAGCTTCCGAGCGCTTGCGGAGACCCAGTACTTC.

V usage is TRBV4-3 and J usage is TRBJ1-4, with a possible D match to TRBD1 (6 bases). There are 17 residues in the CDR3. The germline V gene has CDR1 LGHNA and CDR2 YSLEER. V lost 3 bases to trimming and J lost 7 bases, with 21 bases between them. The CDR3 loop reads CASSQTGGGRGSEKLFF. DNA for the CDR3: TGCGCCAGCAGCCAGACCGGGGGGGGGCGAGGGAGTGAAAAACTGTTTTTT.

The rearrangement joins TRBV11-3 to TRBJ2-1; no clear D. CDR1 is SGHNT and CDR2 is YENEEA in the germline V gene. CDR3 length: 13 residues. With 1 base removed from V and 1 base from J, the gap between germline ends came to 2 bases. The CDR3 DNA is TGTGCCAGCAGCTTAGCGTCCTACAATGAGCAGTTCTTC. Encoded protein: CASSLASYNEQFF.

This clone was seen more than once but under ten times. The chain recombines TRBV14 with TRBJ2-5, with D perhaps TRBD2 (5 bases). The CDR3 is 15 amino acids. With 4 bases removed from V and 5 bases from J, the gap between germline ends came to 17 bases. CDR1 is SGHDN and CDR2 is FVKESK in the germline V gene. CDR3 nucleotide sequence: TGTGCCAGCAGCCCCCGGGGTAGGCGAGGGGAGACCCAGTACTTC. Amino acids: CASSPRGRRGETQYF.